This T cell receptor (beta chain) was obtained from a study of OX40 agonist ivuxolimab in advanced cancers. Broadly, across the study: The costimulatory receptor OX40 (CD134) was targeted by ivuxolimab, a fully human IgG2 agonistic monoclonal antibody. Intravenous ivuxolimab was administered to patients every 2 weeks at six dose levels: 0.01, 0.1, 0.3, 1.5, 3 and 10 mg/kg. Three dose-escalation patients achieved partial responses, one with hepatocellular carcinoma and two with cutaneous melanoma. The dose-escalation cohort was around 83% male with a mean age of around 64 years, ranging from roughly 23 to 80. Peripheral TCRbeta sequencing aimed to test whether ivuxolimab altered TCR sequence diversity and caused clonal T-cell expansion. Among the approximately 50 dose-escalation patients, roughly 20 had hepatocellular carcinoma, approximately 15 melanoma, 9 renal cell carcinoma and 9 head and neck cancer. The paper describes the monotherapy dose-escalation part (N = 52 patients) of the phase I trial of ivuxolimab. Patients were allowed to have had prior anti-PD-1, anti-PD-L1 or anti-CTLA-4 therapy, and around two fifths of the dose-escalation patients had been treated with checkpoint inhibitors.

V and J lose 1 base and 1 base, and a span of 4 bases separates them. The germline V gene provides CDR1 SGHNT and CDR2 YENEEA. Including the terminal cysteine and phenylalanine, the CDR3 comprises 13 residues. Here the CDR3 DNA is all that survives: 39 bases in frame from base 1. This clone was counted a few times. Its specific antigen is unknown. No base qualities exist here, and no much larger clone lies one base off it. Patients with a history of autoimmune disease or receiving systemic immunosuppression were excluded from the trial. Peripheral blood for TCR sequencing was collected from all dose cohorts at baseline, on cycle 4 day 1, and on cycle 7 day 1. Samples were obtained from an open-label, multicenter, first-in-human phase I dose-escalation trial of ivuxolimab. Adults with locally advanced or metastatic head and neck squamous cell, hepatocellular, melanoma or renal cell carcinoma were enrolled in the trial. CD4+ and CD8+ T cells were sorted separately from peripheral blood before TCR sequencing.

What the work shows at the level of the full study, not this receptor alone: At doses of 0.1 to 3.0 mg/kg, clonal expansion of both CD4+ and CD8+ T cells in blood was seen between baseline and week 6. After ivuxolimab, expanded clones were on average more numerous among CD8+ T cells than among CD4+ T cells. Antigen specificity was not determined for the clonally expanded peripheral T cells. Low levels of normalized T-cell clonal expansion were also seen in some patients who did not respond. In the 0.1-3.0 mg/kg groups, partial responders were among the patients with the lowest normalized peripheral clonal expansion, particularly in CD8+ T cells.

For sequencing of the TCRbeta CDR3 region, genomic DNA was extracted from the sorted cells. The immunoSEQ Assay was used to sequence the TCRbeta CDR3 regions. In TCRdb, the immuneACCESS table is reduced to in-frame sequences with V and J assigned. These tables do not hold every clone; where another copy was compared, an unresolved V gene accounts for under half, and the others remain unexplained. Present in this sample are fewer than 85,000 clones, 84% of which were seen just once. The ten largest clones represent under 8.5% of the sample. Here the sequenced sample was CD4+ or CD8+ T cells sorted from blood, taken in a trial of the OX40 agonist ivuxolimab. The rearranged chain carries TRBV11-3 and TRBJ1-1; no D gene is confidently identified. The clonotype was recovered from an adult with an advanced solid tumor such as melanoma, head and neck, liver or kidney cancer. The nucleotides read TGTGCCAGCAGCTTAGGGGAGAACACTGAAGCTTTCTTT. It translates as CASSLGENTEAFF.